The rows below give T cell receptor beta chains drawn from one sample of a study of blood T cell repertoires in COVID-19. Using immunoSEQ multiplex PCR, the repertoire was profiled, and TCRdb retains in-frame clones only, with some absent. The sample holds fewer than 40,000 clones, approximately 91% seen once. The sample taken for sequencing was peripheral blood. Source of these receptors: a human donor in a cohort sampled during active COVID-19. CDR3s include the opening cysteine and the closing phenylalanine or tryptophan. A D gene is named only where the DNA matches it firmly. Clone sizes are given selectively: once, few, many, or a class where the clone is expanded.

CDR3 DNA	CDR3 protein	V gene	J gene	D gene	clone size
TGTGCCAGCAGTTACCCCACCATGGGAGACGACCAGTTCTTC	CASSYPTMGDDQFF	TRBV6-6	TRBJ2-1	NA	NA
TGTGCCATCAGTGAAGCAAATGGACAGACCTATGGCTACACCTTC	CAISEANGQTYGYTF	TRBV10-3	TRBJ1-2	NA	few
TGTGCCAGCAGTTCCCCCGGGACAGGAGCCAAAAACATTCAGTACTTC	CASSSPGTGAKNIQYF	TRBV28	TRBJ2-4	TRBD1	few
TGCAGCGTTGAAGTGGTAGGGCTAGCGGGAGCAAATGAGCAGTTCTTC	CSVEVVGLAGANEQFF	TRBV29-1	TRBJ2-1	TRBD2	NA
TGTGCCAGCACGGACAGACTCGGGCATGGCTACACCTTC	CASTDRLGHGYTF	TRBV5-6	TRBJ1-2	NA	once
TGCGCCAGCAGCCCATCCCTAGCGGGGGACAATGAGCAGTTCTTC	CASSPSLAGDNEQFF	TRBV4-3	TRBJ2-1	TRBD2	NA
TGTGCCAGCACCCCGGGAGCCGCATGGAATCAGCCCCAGCATTTT	CASTPGAAWNQPQHF	TRBV6-5	TRBJ1-5	NA	once
TGTGCCAGCAACCACAGGGGATACACAGATACGCAGTATTTT	CASNHRGYTDTQYF	TRBV5-8	TRBJ2-3	TRBD1	NA
TGTGCCAGTAGTAACGTCCGACAGACCACAGATACGCAGTATTTT	CASSNVRQTTDTQYF	TRBV19	TRBJ2-3	NA	NA
TGTGCCAGCAGTTCGGGGTTCGAGCAGTTCTTC	CASSSGFEQFF	TRBV6-2/TRBV6-3	TRBJ2-1	NA	NA
TGTGCCAGCAGTGAAGACGTCTGGCGGTGGGAGACCCAGTACTTC	CASSEDVWRWETQYF	TRBV6-1	TRBJ2-5	NA	NA
TGCGCCAGCAGCTGGGGGGGACGGTCGATGGGCTACACCTTC	CASSWGGRSMGYTF	TRBV5-1	TRBJ1-2	NA	NA
TGTGCCAGCAGCTCATTAAAATCAGGGTTAGTTACGCAGTATTTT	CASSSLKSGLVTQYF	TRBV5-5	TRBJ2-3	NA	NA
TGTGCCAGCAGCGACAAGCGGGCGGCAGATACGCAGTATTTT	CASSDKRAADTQYF	TRBV9	TRBJ2-3	NA	NA
TGCAGCGTTGGCAAGACTAGTTCCAGCAATGTTGGGCAGTTCTTC	CSVGKTSSSNVGQFF	TRBV29-1	TRBJ2-1	NA	NA
TGTGCCAGCAGTACAGGGGATAGGTCTAATGAAAAACTGTTTTTT	CASSTGDRSNEKLFF	TRBV6-6	TRBJ1-4	TRBD1	NA